The source of this T cell receptor (beta chain) is a study of T cells after yellow fever vaccination. The CDR3 is made up of 16 amino acids. CDR1 and CDR2 (germline): KGHSH, LQKENI. V trimming: 4 bases; J trimming: 0 bases; junction bases outside the gene matches: 7. One entry per CDR3 protein results from TCRdb running MiXCR on the 5' RACE reads. The table lists some 390,000 distinct CDR3 sequences, under 20% of them singletons. This receptor was obtained from a man aged 18 to 35 who received the YFV17D yellow fever vaccine. This chain joins TRBV18 and TRBJ2-3; TRBD1 agrees at 7 bases. Material: PBMCs, obtained before the yellow fever booster vaccination. The CDR3 here is CASSRLGTDSTDTQYF. CDR3 coding DNA: TGTGCCAGCTCACGCCTTGGGACAGACAGCACAGATACGCAGTATTTT.